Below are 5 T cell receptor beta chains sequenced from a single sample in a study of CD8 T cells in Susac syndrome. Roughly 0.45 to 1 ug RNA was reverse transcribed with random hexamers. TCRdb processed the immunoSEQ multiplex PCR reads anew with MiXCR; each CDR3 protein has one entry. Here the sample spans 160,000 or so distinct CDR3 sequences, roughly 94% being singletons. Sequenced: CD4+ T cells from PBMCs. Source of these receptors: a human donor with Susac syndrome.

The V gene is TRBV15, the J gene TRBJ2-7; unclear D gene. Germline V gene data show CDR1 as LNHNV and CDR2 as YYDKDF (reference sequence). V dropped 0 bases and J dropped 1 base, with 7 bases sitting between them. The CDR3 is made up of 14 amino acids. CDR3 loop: CATSRDSGSYEQYF. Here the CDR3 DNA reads TGTGCCACCAGCAGAGATTCAGGATCCTACGAGCAGTACTTC.

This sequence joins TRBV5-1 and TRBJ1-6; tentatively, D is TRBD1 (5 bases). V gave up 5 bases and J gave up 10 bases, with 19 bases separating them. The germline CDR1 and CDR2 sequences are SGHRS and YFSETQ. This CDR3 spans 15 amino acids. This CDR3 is CASRIQRDLGSPLHF. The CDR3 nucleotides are TGCGCCAGCAGAATACAGAGGGACTTGGGGTCACCCCTCCACTTT.

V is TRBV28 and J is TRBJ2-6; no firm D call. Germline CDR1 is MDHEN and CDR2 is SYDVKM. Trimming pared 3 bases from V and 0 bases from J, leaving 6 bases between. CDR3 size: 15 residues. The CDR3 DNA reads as TGTGCCAGCAGTTTCCAGAGCTCTGGGGCCAACGTCCTGACTTTC. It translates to CASSFQSSGANVLTF.

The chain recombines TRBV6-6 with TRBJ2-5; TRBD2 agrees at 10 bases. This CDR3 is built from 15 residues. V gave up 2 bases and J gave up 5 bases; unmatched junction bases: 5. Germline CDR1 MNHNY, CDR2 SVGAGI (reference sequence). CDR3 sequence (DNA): TGTGCCAGCAGTTACGGAGCGGGGGGGCGGGAGACCCAGTACTTC. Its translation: CASSYGAGGRETQYF.

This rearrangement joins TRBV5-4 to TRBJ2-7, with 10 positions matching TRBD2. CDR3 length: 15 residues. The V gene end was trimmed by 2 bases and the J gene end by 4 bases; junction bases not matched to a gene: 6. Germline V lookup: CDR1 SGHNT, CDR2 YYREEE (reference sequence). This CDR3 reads CASSLAGGAGYEQYF. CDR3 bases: TGTGCCAGCAGCTTAGCGGGGGGGGCCGGTTACGAGCAGTACTTC.